This T cell receptor (beta chain) was identified in a study of cytomegalovirus exposure and HLA in healthy donors. Regarding the study as a whole: In all likelihood, a cluster of highly shared sequence variants was a sequencing artifact. Researchers reported that three CMV-associated chains were confirmed in vitro as CMV antigen-specific. A list of around 160 TCR beta chains associated with cytomegalovirus was given.

In the case of this clone: Its antigen is unidentified.

PCR was performed using 60 Vbeta and 13 Jbeta primers. Sequencing was performed with immunoSEQ multiplex PCR; in TCRdb, only in-frame clones are kept and a portion is missing. The table lists some 80,000 clones. Germline V CDR1 and CDR2: MNHEY, SVGAGI. Trimming took 6 bases from V and 2 from J, leaving 13 bases between them. This CDR3 has 14 residues. The source is a man between 45 and 60 years old in good health and CMV-seropositive. The chain employs TRBV6-5 and TRBJ1-2; D possibly corresponds to TRBD1 (5 bases). The sample taken for sequencing was PBMCs. The CDR3 sequence: CASSPGLMNYGYTF. The CDR3 bases are TGTGCCAGCAGCCCGGGACTGATGAACTATGGCTACACCTTC.